The clone carrying this TCR beta chain was counted many times. What it recognizes is unknown. Amplification of TCR beta CDR3 regions used RNA transcripts. An initial RT-PCR round employing HTBI primers preceded a second-round multiplex PCR. TCRdb reprocessed the multiplex PCR reads via MiXCR and lists one record per CDR3 protein. The sample records a few hundred thousand distinct CDR3 sequences, under 25% being singletons. Germline V gene lookup returns CDR1 SNHLY and CDR2 FYNNEI. V dropped 0 bases and J dropped 4 bases, with 10 bases sitting between them. The CDR3 covers 15 residues. These data are taken from a study of Graves' ophthalmopathy and Graves' hyperthyroidism. General study points: Ophthalmopathy and stable hyperthyroidism were discriminated by a 13-signature model, with roughly 86% sensitivity and around 77% specificity. The authors also found most expanded thyroid clonotypes above 0.001 frequency in blood.

Ineligible for inclusion were patients with other autoimmune diseases, uncontrolled infections, pregnancy or lactation. The sequence derives from a woman in her fifties or sixties with Graves' ophthalmopathy. The sample was peripheral blood. V gene TRBV2 combines with J gene TRBJ1-5; no clear D. The CDR3 region has the DNA TGTGCCAGCAGTGAAGCGGAGGGCGAGAATCAGCCCCAGCATTTT. It encodes CASSEAEGENQPQHF.